The 29 T cell receptor beta chains below were found in one sample sequenced in a study of breast tumors, draining lymph nodes, adjacent tissues. TCRdb independently ran MiXCR on the multiplex PCR reads; one entry per CDR3 protein. The table records some 170,000 distinct CDR3 sequences, 33% of them present only once. The lymph nodes were axillary draining lymph nodes from breast cancer patients. Material: axillary lymph node tissue. The source is a female donor with breast cancer. Some clones in this sample may be carry-over from other donors' samples.

A word on this clonotype: A read error may be the cause here, since a much bigger clone is one base away. CDR3 bases: TGTGCCAGCACTCCCGGGACAGATAACTATGGCTACACCTTC. It yields the protein CASTPGTDNYGYTF. The gene calls are TRBV10-3 and TRBJ1-2; 7 nucleotides match TRBD1. J was trimmed by 1 base and V by 10 bases; bases with no gene match: 9. The CDR3 totals 14 residues. In germline, CDR1 is ENHRY, CDR2 SYGVKD.

This clonotype was counted at least ten times. V usage is TRBV29-1 and J usage is TRBJ2-7; 9 bases are a match to TRBD2. The length of the CDR3 is 14 residues. V was pared by 4 bases and J by 6 bases, with 10 bases of the junction left unmatched. Germline lookup yields CDR1 SQVTM and CDR2 ANQGSEA. The CDR3 sequence: CSVVGREGSREQYF. The DNA of the CDR3 is TGCAGCGTTGTGGGGCGGGAGGGTTCCCGCGAGCAGTACTTC.

Worth noting for this clonotype: A much larger clonotype is one base distant, so this may be a read error. This chain connects TRBV12-5 to TRBJ2-7, with a tentative D call TRBD2 (6 bases). Per the germline V gene, CDR1 is LGHNT and CDR2 is FRNRAP. This CDR3 comprises 14 residues. This CDR3 reads CASNYGGASYEQYF. The CDR3 region has the DNA TGTGCCAGCAATTATGGAGGGGCTTCCTACGAGCAGTACTTC.

This clonotype was detected many times. The rearrangement uses TRBV6-5 and TRBJ1-6; possible D gene TRBD1, 5 bases. V was cut by 7 bases and J by 7 bases, with 17 bases left in between. The germline gives CDR1 MNHEY, CDR2 SVGAGI. The CDR3 has 15 amino acids. Here the CDR3 DNA reads TGTGCCAGCACCGACCAGGGACGGACGAATTCACCCCTCCACTTT. This sequence encodes CASTDQGRTNSPLHF.

This clonotype was detected many times. The J gene is TRBJ2-5, the V gene TRBV6-6; D gene ambiguous. Trimming removed 2 bases at V and 4 bases at J, with 11 bases between. The CDR3 is 14 amino acids. Germline V gene lookup returns CDR1 MNHNY and CDR2 SVGAGI (reference sequence). In nucleotides, the CDR3 is TGTGCCAGCAGTTACCCCGCCCGAGGAGAGACCCAGTACTTC. Translated: CASSYPARGETQYF.

This clonotype has ten or more counts. The V gene is TRBV5-1, the J gene TRBJ1-4; 11 bases match TRBD1. This CDR3 comprises 14 residues. From germline, CDR1 is SGHRS and CDR2 YFSETQ. Unmatched junction bases numbered 4, after V lost 4 bases and J lost 8 bases. In DNA form, the CDR3 reads TGCGCCAGCAGCCCCAGGACAGGGGGCGAAAAACTGTTTTTT. It codes for CASSPRTGGEKLFF.

This clonotype was seen at least ten times. One end of the junction is discordant with germline, which a read error may explain. The rearrangement joins TRBV7-7 to TRBJ2-2; D ambiguous. Per germline, CDR1 SSHAT and CDR2 FNYEAQ (reference sequence). This CDR3 is 12 amino acids long. CDR3 bases: TGTGCTAGCAGCTTAGAGTACGGGGAGCTGTTTTTT. Residues: CASSLEYGELFF.

The chain employs TRBV28 and TRBJ2-2; D not resolved. Trimming pared 5 bases from V and 7 bases from J, leaving 8 bases between. This CDR3 has 12 amino acids. The germline gives CDR1 MDHEN, CDR2 SYDVKM. The CDR3 protein is CASSLKVGELFF. The CDR3 DNA reads TGTGCCAGCAGTCTCAAAGTCGGGGAGCTGTTTTTT.

There are many counts of this clonotype. This may be a read error, as it is one base from a much larger clone. The chain has TRBV12-3 or TRBV12-4 and TRBJ1-6; D gene uncertain. Trimming removed 3 bases at V and 9 bases at J, with 3 bases between. The CDR3 is 11 residues long. CDR3 DNA sequence: TGTGCCAGCAGTTTCGGTTCACCCCTCCACTTT. As protein: CASSFGSPLHF.

This clonotype was counted ten times or more. The CDR3 loop is CSAREVGGPYNSPLHF. DNA of the CDR3: TGCAGTGCTAGAGAAGTCGGCGGACCCTATAATTCACCCCTCCACTTT. The chain has TRBV20-1 and TRBJ1-6; D ambiguous. The length of the CDR3 is 16 residues. Per germline, CDR1 DFQATT and CDR2 SNEGSKA (reference sequence). Trimming removed 0 bases at V and 2 bases at J, with 11 bases between.

This clonotype showed up many times. Here the CDR3 DNA reads TGTGCCACCAGCAGAGATGTGGCAGAGTACTACGAGCAGTACTTC. It yields the protein CATSRDVAEYYEQYF. The rearrangement links TRBV15 to TRBJ2-7; unclear D gene. The V end was cut by 0 bases, the J end by 3 bases, with 12 bases between. Germline V gene data show CDR1 as LNHNV and CDR2 as YYDKDF (reference sequence). There are 15 residues in the CDR3.

Turning to this clonotype: One junction end does not reproduce the germline sequence, and a read error may be involved. The chain couples TRBV10-2 to TRBJ2-3, with 12 bases that match TRBD1. This CDR3 spans 17 amino acids. Per the germline V gene, CDR1 is WSHSY and CDR2 is SAAADI. The CDR3 protein is CASSLPGQGARSDTQYF. Here the CDR3 DNA reads TGTGCCAGCAGTTTACCGGGACAGGGGGCGCGGTCGGATACGCAGTATTTT.

This clonotype came up many times. The V gene is TRBV28, the J gene TRBJ1-5; D unclear. The V gene lost 6 bases and the J gene lost 4 bases, with 25 bases spanning the gap. This CDR3 contains 18 residues. From germline, CDR1 is MDHEN and CDR2 SYDVKM. The CDR3 DNA follows: TGTGCCAGCAGGACGAGGCCATTAGCGGGTATTATTAATCAGCCCCAGCATTTT. Amino acid sequence: CASRTRPLAGIINQPQHF.

This clonotype has a count of ten or more. This rearrangement joins TRBV20-1 to TRBJ2-1, with 14 bases identical to TRBD2. The junction had 5 bases not matched to a gene; V was cut back by 6 bases and J by 4 bases. In germline, CDR1 is DFQATT, CDR2 SNEGSKA (reference sequence). The CDR3 is made up of 15 amino acids. The CDR3 loop reads CSANRLAGGYNEQFF. The DNA of the CDR3 is TGCAGTGCAAACCGACTAGCGGGAGGGTACAATGAGCAGTTCTTC.

This clonotype came up many times. The chain recombines TRBV5-8 with TRBJ1-3, with D unresolved. Germline V gene sequence: CDR1 SGHTS, CDR2 YDEGEE. Trimming pared 0 bases from V and 2 bases from J, leaving 9 bases between. CDR3 length equals 15 residues. The CDR3 bases are TGTGCCAGCAGCTTGGATTTCGGGACTGGAAACACCATATATTTT. Translating it yields CASSLDFGTGNTIYF.

This clonotype was found a few times. V and J are TRBV7-8 and TRBJ1-6, with D perhaps TRBD1 (5 bases). V lost 1 base, J lost 7 bases, and 14 bases lay in between. The germline gives CDR1 SGHVS, CDR2 FQNEAQ. This CDR3 contains 16 residues. In DNA, the CDR3 is TGTGCCAGCAGCTTAGGTCGGGGGACCAGCAATTCACCCCTCCACTTT. This codes for CASSLGRGTSNSPLHF.

The table lists this clonotype with many counts. The chain links TRBV5-6 to TRBJ1-6; 7 nucleotides match TRBD1. The germline V gene has CDR1 SGHDT and CDR2 YYEEEE. V lost 5 bases, J lost 4 bases, and 3 bases stayed unmatched. The CDR3 totals 14 residues. The CDR3, as DNA: TGTGCCAGCAGGGTGGGACAGTATAATTCACCCCTCCACTTT. Amino acids: CASRVGQYNSPLHF.

The chain combines TRBV24-1 with TRBJ1-2, with D tentatively TRBD1 (6 bases). CDR1 and CDR2 (germline): KGHDR, SFDVKD. CDR3 size: 12 residues. Trimming took off 1 base at V and 8 bases at J, with 7 bases between the two ends. Here the CDR3 DNA reads TGTGCCACCAGTGATTTTGGGGGCGGCTACACCTTC. Translated, it gives CATSDFGGGYTF.

This clonotype was seen many times. The V call is TRBV7-2, the J call TRBJ1-4, with a weak D call TRBD1 (5 bases). The V gene's germline CDR1 is SGHTA and CDR2 FQGNSA. The CDR3 loop spans 16 amino acids. V shed 5 bases and J shed 3 bases, with 16 bases lying between them. CDR3 bases: TGTGCCAGCAGCGGGGGGGGGAGAGAAGCTAATGAAAAACTGTTTTTT. This gives the protein CASSGGGREANEKLFF.

This clonotype was detected ten times or more. V and J are TRBV12-3 or TRBV12-4 and TRBJ2-5; TRBD2 matches at 12 bases. The length of the CDR3 is 14 residues. V lost 6 bases and J lost 4; bases outside the gene matches: 3. The CDR3: CASRLAGGGETQYF. CDR3 in DNA: TGTGCCAGCAGACTAGCGGGGGGAGGAGAGACCCAGTACTTC.

CDR3 sequence: CASSLGGLAGEKPEETQYF. In nucleotides, the CDR3 is TGTGCCAGCAGCCTTGGGGGACTAGCGGGAGAAAAGCCTGAAGAGACCCAGTACTTC. V gene TRBV7-9 combines with J gene TRBJ2-5; 14 bases line up with TRBD2. The germline V gene has CDR1 SEHNR and CDR2 FQNEAQ (reference sequence). CDR3 size: 19 residues. J was trimmed by 3 bases and V by 5 bases; bases with no gene match: 14. Filled out from reference TRBV7-9 and TRBJ2-5, the complete variable domain reads DTGVSQNPRHKITKRGQNVTFRCDPISEHNRLYWYRQTLGQGPEFLTYFQNEAQLEKSRLLSDRFSAERPKGSFSTLEIQRTEQGDSAMYLCASSLGGLAGEKPEETQYFGPGTRLLVL.

The chain combines TRBV20-1 with TRBJ2-7; 10 bases line up with TRBD2. The germline CDR1 and CDR2 sequences are DFQATT and SNEGSKA (reference sequence). Losses at the gene ends were 3 bases for V and 5 bases for J; bases not matched to a gene: 7. This CDR3 has 14 amino acids. The DNA of the CDR3 is TGCAGTGCTAGTTGGCTAGCGGGAGCCCACGAGCAGTACTTC. This codes for CSASWLAGAHEQYF.

This clonotype occurred many times. The chain uses TRBV7-2 and TRBJ1-5; TRBD1 is a possible D gene (5 bases). V gave up 5 bases and J gave up 6 bases, with 14 bases separating them. This CDR3 is built from 14 residues. Germline CDR1 and CDR2: SGHTA and FQGNSA. The CDR3 DNA follows: TGTGCCAGCAGCCGGGGGACGGTTGTTCAGCCCCAGCATTTT. Translated: CASSRGTVVQPQHF.

Details on this clonotype: A much larger clone differs from this one at a single base, so this may be a read error. This chain connects TRBV7-9 to TRBJ2-7, with D possibly being TRBD1 or TRBD2 (6 bases each). CDR1 and CDR2 (germline): SEHNR, FQNEAQ (reference sequence). V was pared by 2 bases and J by 6 bases, with 14 bases between. The CDR3 has 14 amino acids. CDR3 protein: CASSLSGRGLEQYF. CDR3 sequence (DNA): TGTGCCAGCAGCTTATCGGGACGGGGGCTCGAGCAGTACTTC.

A note on this clonotype: A much larger clonotype is one base distant, so this may be a read error. The chain couples TRBV28 to TRBJ2-5, with 7 bases fitting TRBD1. Trimming cost V 7 bases and J 5 bases; bases outside gene matches: 13. The CDR3 consists of 15 residues. CDR1 and CDR2 (germline): MDHEN, SYDVKM. The CDR3 nucleotides are TGTGCCAGCAATTCAGGACAGGCGAGGGTCGAGACCCAGTACTTC. It encodes CASNSGQARVETQYF.

This clonotype has a count of ten or more. The chain couples TRBV4-1 to TRBJ2-7; possibly TRBD1 for D (6 bases). The germline gives CDR1 MGHRA, CDR2 YSYEKL. V was shortened by 3 bases and J by 1 base, with 10 bases between the two germline ends. The CDR3 has 14 residues. The CDR3 DNA reads as TGCGCCAGCAGCCACAGACAGGAATCCTACGAGCAGTACTTC. Translated, it gives CASSHRQESYEQYF.

Worth noting for this clonotype: This may come from a read error, since a much larger clone is one base off. V usage is TRBV27 and J usage is TRBJ1-5; TRBD1 matches 10 bases. Germline lookup yields CDR1 MNHEY and CDR2 SMNVEV (reference sequence). Trimming took 2 bases from V and 2 from J; bases not matched to a gene: 6. The CDR3 runs to 17 residues. In nucleotides, the CDR3 is TGTGCCAGCAGTTTACGAGGACAGGGGGGAGGCAATCAGCCCCAGCATTTT. This translates into CASSLRGQGGGNQPQHF.

This clonotype has a handful of counts. The rearrangement joins TRBV3-1 to TRBJ1-2; D is ambiguous. Germline V CDR1 and CDR2: LGHDT, YNNKEL (reference sequence). This CDR3 is built from 14 residues. The V end lost 5 bases, the J end lost 5 bases, and 15 bases lay between the germline ends. The CDR3 protein is CASSAIPGRYGYTF. CDR3 in DNA: TGTGCCAGCAGCGCGATACCGGGTCGATATGGCTACACCTTC.

The rearrangement links TRBV2 to TRBJ1-4; the D gene is possibly TRBD1 (6 bases). Germline loops: CDR1 SNHLY, CDR2 FYNNEI. This CDR3 contains 15 residues. The germline V and J ends were trimmed by 11 bases and 3 bases, with 19 bases remaining between them. This CDR3 is CALKREGGPNEKLFF. In nucleotides, the CDR3 is TGTGCCCTCAAGCGGGAGGGGGGCCCTAATGAAAAACTGTTTTTT.